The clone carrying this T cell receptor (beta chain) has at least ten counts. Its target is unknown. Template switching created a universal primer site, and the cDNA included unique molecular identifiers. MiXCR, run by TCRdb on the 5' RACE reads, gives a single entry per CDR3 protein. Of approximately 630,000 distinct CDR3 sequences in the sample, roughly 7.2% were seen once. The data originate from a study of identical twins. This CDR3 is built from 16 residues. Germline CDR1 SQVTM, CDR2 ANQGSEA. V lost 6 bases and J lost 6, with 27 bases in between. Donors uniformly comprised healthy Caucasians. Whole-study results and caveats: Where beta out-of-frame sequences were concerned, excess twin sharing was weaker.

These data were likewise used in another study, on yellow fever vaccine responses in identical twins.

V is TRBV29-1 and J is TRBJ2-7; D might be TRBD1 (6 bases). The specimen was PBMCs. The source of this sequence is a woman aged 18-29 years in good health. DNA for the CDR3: TGCAGCGTCACCTCAAGGGGACATGCAGTACGTGTCGAGCAGTACTTC. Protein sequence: CSVTSRGHAVRVEQYF.